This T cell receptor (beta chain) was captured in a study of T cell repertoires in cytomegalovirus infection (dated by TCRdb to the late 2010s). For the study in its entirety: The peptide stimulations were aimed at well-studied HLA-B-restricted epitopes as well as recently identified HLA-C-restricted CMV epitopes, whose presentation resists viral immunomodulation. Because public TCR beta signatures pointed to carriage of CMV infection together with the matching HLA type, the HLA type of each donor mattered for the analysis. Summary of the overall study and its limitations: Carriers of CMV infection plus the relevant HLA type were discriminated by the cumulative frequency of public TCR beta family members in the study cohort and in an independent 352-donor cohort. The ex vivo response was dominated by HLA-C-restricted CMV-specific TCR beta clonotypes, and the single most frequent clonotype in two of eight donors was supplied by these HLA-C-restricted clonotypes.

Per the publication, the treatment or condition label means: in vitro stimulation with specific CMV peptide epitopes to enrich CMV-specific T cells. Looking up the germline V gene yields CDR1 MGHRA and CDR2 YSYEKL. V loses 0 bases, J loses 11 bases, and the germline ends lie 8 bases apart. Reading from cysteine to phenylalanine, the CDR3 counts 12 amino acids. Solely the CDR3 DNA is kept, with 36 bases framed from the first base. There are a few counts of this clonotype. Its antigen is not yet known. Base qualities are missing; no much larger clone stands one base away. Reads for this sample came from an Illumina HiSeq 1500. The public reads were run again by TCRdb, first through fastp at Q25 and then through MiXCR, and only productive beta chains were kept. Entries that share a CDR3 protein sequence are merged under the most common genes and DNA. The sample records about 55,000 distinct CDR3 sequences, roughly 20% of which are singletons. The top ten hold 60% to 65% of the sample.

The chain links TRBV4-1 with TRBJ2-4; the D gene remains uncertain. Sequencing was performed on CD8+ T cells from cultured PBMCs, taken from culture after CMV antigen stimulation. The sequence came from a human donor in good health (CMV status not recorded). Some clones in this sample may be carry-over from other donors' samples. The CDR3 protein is CASSQDGWLQYF. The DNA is TGCGCCAGCAGCCAAGATGGGTGGCTTCAGTACTTC.